The rows below give T cell receptor beta chains drawn from one sample of a study of T cell responses to AZD1222 COVID-19 vaccine. Assay used: immunoSEQ multiplex PCR; TCRdb lists only in-frame clones, some missing. Among 100,000 or so clones, about nine tenths were seen once, and the ten largest hold approximately 1.3%. The sequencing used peripheral blood, collected on day 0 of AZD1222 vaccination. The receptors shown here come from an adult in good health. The CDR3 runs from the conserved cysteine through the conserved F or W. D genes are given only for firm matches. Not all rows give a size; the values are once, few, many and, for expanded clones, a class.

cdr3_aa	cdr3_nt	v_call	d_call	clone_size	j_call
CATSGGEGQGVNQPQHF	TGTGCCACCAGTGGGGGGGAAGGGCAGGGAGTCAATCAGCCCCAGCATTTT	TRBV24-1	-	-	TRBJ1-5
CASSAPGQGLEGEQFF	TGTGCCAGCAGTGCCCCGGGACAGGGCCTTGAGGGTGAGCAGTTCTTC	TRBV28	TRBD1	-	TRBJ2-1
CASSIGQISGNTIYF	TGTGCCAGTAGTATCGGACAGATCTCTGGAAACACCATATATTTT	TRBV19	-	-	TRBJ1-3
CASSFEQGPDTQYF	TGCGCCAGCAGCTTTGAACAGGGTCCAGATACGCAGTATTTT	TRBV5-1	-	-	TRBJ2-3
CASSRGPYSNQPQHF	TGCGCCAGCAGTCGGGGTCCATATAGCAATCAGCCCCAGCATTTT	TRBV4-1	-	-	TRBJ1-5
CASSPGTGGNQPQHF	TGTGCCAGCTCACCCGGGACAGGGGGTAATCAGCCCCAGCATTTT	TRBV18	TRBD1	-	TRBJ1-5
CASSQEEWGAGAYEQFF	TGTGCCAGCAGCCAAGAGGAGTGGGGGGCAGGGGCGTATGAGCAGTTCTTC	TRBV3-1/TRBV3-2	-	-	TRBJ2-1
CASSVALGGPGDTQYF	TGTGCCAGCAGCGTAGCCTTGGGAGGACCAGGTGATACGCAGTATTTT	TRBV9	-	-	TRBJ2-3
CASSEYQGMETQYF	TGTGCCAGCAGTGAATACCAGGGAATGGAGACCCAGTACTTC	TRBV25-1	-	-	TRBJ2-5
CASSPGASQETQYF	TGCGCCAGCAGCCCCGGGGCCAGTCAAGAGACCCAGTACTTC	TRBV4-1	-	-	TRBJ2-5
CASSQGARTETQYF	TGTGCCAGCAGCCAAGGTGCCAGGACTGAGACCCAGTACTTC	TRBV3-1/TRBV3-2	-	-	TRBJ2-5
CASSISGGPYEQYF	TGTGCCAGCAGCATCAGCGGGGGGCCCTACGAGCAGTACTTC	TRBV13	TRBD2	-	TRBJ2-7
CASSAPGLAGGLYEQYF	TGTGCCAGTAGTGCCCCGGGACTAGCGGGGGGCCTCTACGAGCAGTACTTC	TRBV19	TRBD2	-	TRBJ2-7
CASSEWRGWEKLFF	TGTGCCAGCAGTGAATGGCGGGGGTGGGAAAAACTGTTTTTT	TRBV25-1	-	-	TRBJ1-4
CASSWGATEAFF	TGTGCCAGCAGCTGGGGGGCAACTGAAGCTTTCTTT	TRBV7-2	-	-	TRBJ1-1
CASSAAGGRQTQYF	TGTGCCAGCAGCGCGGCAGGGGGGAGGCAGACCCAGTACTTC	TRBV21-1	-	-	TRBJ2-5
CASSYSPENGAAFF	TGTGCCAGCAGTTACTCGCCTGAGAATGGGGCAGCTTTCTTT	TRBV6-5	-	once	TRBJ1-1
CASSPGNWGYTF	TGTGCCAGCAGTCCAGGGAATTGGGGCTACACCTTC	TRBV5-6	-	-	TRBJ1-2
CASKIVSGAETQYF	TGTGCCAGCAAGATAGTTAGCGGGGCGGAGACCCAGTACTTC	TRBV2	TRBD2	-	TRBJ2-5
CASSVTGSLGSPLHF	TGTGCCAGCTCAGTAACAGGATCATTGGGTTCACCCCTCCACTTT	TRBV2	-	-	TRBJ1-6
CATSRVGSNQPQHF	TGTGCCACCAGCAGAGTAGGTAGCAATCAGCCCCAGCATTTT	TRBV15	-	few	TRBJ1-5
CASTPRPLPQPQHF	TGTGCCAGCACTCCTCGTCCCCTACCTCAGCCCCAGCATTTT	TRBV6-5	-	-	TRBJ1-5
CASSPSLGQGARGYTF	TGTGCCAGTAGTCCCTCACTGGGACAGGGGGCGCGGGGCTACACCTTC	TRBV19	TRBD1	-	TRBJ1-2
CASSVRVGTGELFF	TGTGCCAGCAGCGTACGAGTGGGGACCGGGGAGCTGTTTTTT	TRBV9	-	-	TRBJ2-2
CASSLDMGQNTGELFF	TGTGCCAGCAGCTTGGATATGGGTCAGAACACCGGGGAGCTGTTTTTT	TRBV5-5	-	few	TRBJ2-2
CASSLMGNYGYTF	TGTGCCAGCAGTTTAATGGGAAACTATGGCTACACCTTC	TRBV27	-	-	TRBJ1-2
CASSLDLWEETQYF	TGTGCCAGCAGCTTAGATCTCTGGGAAGAGACCCAGTACTTC	TRBV11-2	-	-	TRBJ2-5
CASSQEDTHYGYTF	TGTGCCAGCAGCCAAGAGGACACGCACTATGGCTACACCTTC	TRBV3-1/TRBV3-2	-	-	TRBJ1-2
CASSLDGQGNSPLHF	TGCGCCAGCAGCTTGGACGGACAGGGTAATTCACCCCTCCACTTT	TRBV5-1	TRBD1	-	TRBJ1-6
CASAGTYNEQFF	TGTGCATCGGCGGGGACATACAATGAGCAGTTCTTC	TRBV10-3	-	-	TRBJ2-1
CAWSSAVTDTQYF	TGTGCCTGGAGTTCGGCAGTCACAGATACGCAGTATTTT	TRBV30	-	-	TRBJ2-3
CASSLFGRDYGYTF	TGTGCCAGCAGCTTGTTTGGCAGGGACTATGGCTACACCTTC	TRBV5-4	-	-	TRBJ1-2
CSASAPQGVRETQYF	TGCAGTGCTAGTGCGCCCCAAGGCGTCCGGGAGACCCAGTACTTC	TRBV20-1	-	once	TRBJ2-5
CASSLPLQGSGELFF	TGTGCCAGCAGCCTACCTCTCCAGGGATCCGGGGAGCTGTTTTTT	TRBV7-9	-	once	TRBJ2-2
CASRRDRRNYGYTF	TGTGCCAGCAGGCGGGACAGGAGAAACTATGGCTACACCTTC	TRBV7-2	TRBD1	few	TRBJ1-2
CASLMGAGNSPLHF	TGTGCCTCCTTGATGGGGGCCGGGAATTCACCCCTCCACTTT	TRBV28	-	-	TRBJ1-6
CASSATGTANYGYTF	TGTGCCAGCAGCGCAACAGGGACTGCTAACTATGGCTACACCTTC	TRBV2	-	-	TRBJ1-2
CASSNRVGLYGYTF	TGTGCCAGCAGTAACAGGGTAGGACTCTATGGCTACACCTTC	TRBV28	-	-	TRBJ1-2
CASSPGSRSDTQYF	TGTGCCAGCTCACCTGGCTCTAGATCCGATACGCAGTATTTT	TRBV18	-	-	TRBJ2-3
CASQSREQYF	TGTGCCAGCCAGTCGAGGGAGCAGTACTTC	TRBV2	-	-	TRBJ2-7
CATSEGASGVEQFF	TGTGCCACCAGTGAAGGGGCTAGCGGCGTTGAGCAGTTCTTC	TRBV24-1	TRBD2	-	TRBJ2-1
CASSLTASGGYNEQFF	TGTGCCAGCAGCTTAACCGCTAGCGGGGGTTACAATGAGCAGTTCTTC	TRBV7-3	TRBD2	-	TRBJ2-1
CASSLGSGNTIYF	TGTGCCAGCAGTTTGGGATCTGGAAACACCATATATTTT	TRBV12-3/TRBV12-4	-	-	TRBJ1-3
CASSLSAGLFYEQYF	TGCGCCAGCAGCTTGTCGGCGGGGCTGTTCTACGAGCAGTACTTC	TRBV5-1	-	-	TRBJ2-7
CASSESSGGAFTGELFF	TGTGCCAGCAGTGAGTCAAGCGGGGGGGCTTTCACCGGGGAGCTGTTTTTT	TRBV6-4	TRBD2	-	TRBJ2-2
CASSSGLFTDTQYF	TGTGCCAGCAGTTCCGGACTCTTCACAGATACGCAGTATTTT	TRBV6-2/TRBV6-3	-	-	TRBJ2-3
CASSQDLWVRDGYTF	TGTGCCAGCAGCCAAGATCTGTGGGTTCGAGATGGCTACACCTTC	TRBV3-1/TRBV3-2	-	once	TRBJ1-2
CASSSITYGGTEAFF	TGTGCCAGCAGCTCCATCACGTACGGGGGGACTGAAGCTTTCTTT	TRBV11-1	-	once	TRBJ1-1
CASSLWVGSSGANVLTF	TGTGCCAGCAGTTTATGGGTGGGCTCCTCTGGGGCCAACGTCCTGACTTTC	TRBV27	-	few	TRBJ2-6
CASGRRVQHNEQFF	TGTGCCAGCGGGCGCAGGGTCCAACACAATGAGCAGTTCTTC	TRBV28	-	-	TRBJ2-1
CASSFGGNTEAFF	TGCGCCAGCAGCTTCGGCGGGAACACTGAAGCTTTCTTT	TRBV5-1	-	-	TRBJ1-1
CASTLRGRTDTQYF	TGTGCCAGTACCTTGAGGGGGCGCACAGATACGCAGTATTTT	TRBV19	TRBD1	-	TRBJ2-3